This T cell receptor (beta chain) originates from a study of T-cell reconstitution after alpha-beta-depleted transplantation in children. Findings and limits, study-wide: Approximately two months post-transplant, alpha-beta T cells reportedly originated from several hundred expanded graft clones. When one year had passed after transplant, most T-cell counts and diversity came from newly produced T cells.

The germline V gene encodes CDR1 LNHNV and CDR2 YYDKDF (reference sequence). The CDR3 consists of 15 residues. V lost 4 bases and J 1 base, leaving 13 bases between the germline ends. About this clonotype itself: Its antigen is not known.

TCRbeta library preparation incorporated unique molecular identifiers. TCRdb passed the PCR reads through MiXCR, listing each CDR3 protein once. The profile shows 700,000 to 950,000 distinct CDR3 sequences, 15% to 20% of them singletons. The chain recombines TRBV15 with TRBJ1-1; D may be TRBD1 (6 bases). This material consisted of PBMCs, mostly from graft donor cells, taken 360 days after TCRalphabeta/CD19-depleted stem cell transplant. The clonotype originates from a male patient between 10 and 17 years old who had a stem cell transplant for acute lymphoblastic leukemia, so the T cells may come from the graft donor. CDR3 region: CATSIDRLRNTEAFF. CDR3 nucleotide sequence: TGTGCCACCAGCATCGACAGGCTAAGGAACACTGAAGCTTTCTTT.